This TCR beta chain was profiled in a study of blood T cell repertoires in COVID-19. Overall study: Material from acute and convalescent COVID-19 was sourced from the United States, Italy and Spain. Sample material is recorded as cDNA or gDNA derived from T cells, B-cell-depleted T cells, or PBMCs.

In Seattle, patients joined the study during active infection and were tracked longitudinally. Method: immunoSEQ multiplex PCR; TCRdb's copy keeps in-frame clones and lacks some. This sample has approximately 40,000 clones, with 70% to 90% found just once. The CDR3 extends over 13 amino acids. CDR1 is MDHEN, CDR2 SYDVKM, per germline. J lost 5 bases, V lost 6 bases, and 5 bases had no gene match. Sequenced sample: peripheral blood. J is TRBJ2-5 and V is TRBV28; 8 nucleotides align to TRBD1. The TCR was taken from a man aged 55 to 70 with COVID-19, enrolled during active disease. This CDR3 reads CASRAGGGETQYF. The CDR3 nucleotides are TGTGCCAGCAGGGCAGGGGGCGGGGAGACCCAGTACTTC. The full variable domain, its missing parts supplied by reference TRBV28 and TRBJ2-5, is DVKVTQSSRYLVKRTGEKVFLECVQDMDHENMFWYRQDPGLGLRLIYFSYDVKMKEKGDIPEGYSVSREKKERFSLILESASTNQTSMYLCASRAGGGETQYFGPGTRLLVL.